Reported below is one TCR beta chain. Its antigen is not identified. The source of the sample is a study of CD8+CD57+ T cells in acquired aplastic anemia. Looking at the study overall: Quantities of DNA derived from sorted CD4+ and CD8+ cells averaged approximately 3.3 ug.

CDR3 length equals 16 residues. The germline V gene has CDR1 LGHNA and CDR2 YNFKEQ. V shed 0 bases and J shed 1 base, with 11 bases lying between them. Notes on the study in general: Found in both controls and patients were almost 30 CD8+ CDR3 sequences.

The use of genomic DNA as template underpinned the TCR beta VDJ and CDR3 profiling. TCRdb recomputed calls from the reads with MiXCR, one row per CDR3 protein. The sample has around 140,000 distinct CDR3 sequences; approximately 41% are singletons. The specimen was sorted CD4+, CD8+, or CD8+CD57+ T cells (not recorded which) from PBMCs. This chain links TRBV4-2 with TRBJ2-3; D possibly matches TRBD1 or TRBD2 (5 bases each). This clonotype was obtained from a human donor in good health, serving as a control. This CDR3 reads CASSQDWQGGTDTQYF. For the CDR3, the DNA is TGTGCCAGCAGCCAAGATTGGCAGGGAGGCACAGATACGCAGTATTTT.